The 5 T cell receptor beta chains reported below all come from one sample, sequenced in a study of T cells after yellow fever vaccination. TCRdb independently ran MiXCR on the 5' RACE reads; one entry per CDR3 protein. The sample holds around 610,000 distinct CDR3 sequences, about 13% seen once. The input for sequencing was PBMCs, taken on the day of the yellow fever booster vaccination. These receptors were obtained from a man aged 30-40 years who received the YFV17D yellow fever vaccine.

In its sample, this clonotype was seen a few times. The chain has TRBV27 and TRBJ2-4; D is tentatively TRBD1 or TRBD2 (6 bases each). V shed 6 bases and J shed 8 bases, with 14 bases lying between them. Germline CDR1 MNHEY, CDR2 SMNVEV (reference sequence). The CDR3 has 13 residues. Here the CDR3 DNA reads TGTGCCAGCAGCAGAAACAGGGAGGACATTCAGTACTTC. The encoded protein is CASSRNREDIQYF.

The rearrangement links TRBV5-6 to TRBJ2-1, with 11 positions matching TRBD2. The J segment lost 6 bases and the V segment lost 0 bases, leaving 5 bases of the junction unmatched. Per germline, CDR1 SGHDT and CDR2 YYEEEE. The CDR3 has 16 residues. The chain's CDR3 is CASSLAGTSGLNEQFF. The CDR3 bases are TGTGCCAGCAGCTTGGCAGGGACTAGCGGCCTCAATGAGCAGTTCTTC.

This clonotype turned up a few times. The rearrangement links TRBV7-3 to TRBJ2-3; D remains ambiguous. The CDR3 has 14 amino acids. Germline CDR1 is SGHTA and CDR2 is FQGTGA. V shed 1 base and J shed 2 bases, with 7 bases lying between them. Written as DNA, the CDR3 is TGTGCCAGCAGCTTAAGTTCCTCCACAGATACGCAGTATTTT. As protein: CASSLSSSTDTQYF.

The chain links TRBV27 to TRBJ2-6; unclear D gene. The CDR3 loop spans 17 amino acids. The V end lost 1 base, the J end lost 2 bases, and 12 bases lay between the germline ends. The germline V gene has CDR1 MNHEY and CDR2 SMNVEV (reference sequence). This chain's CDR3 is CASSLLRSSAGANVLTF. The CDR3 coding sequence is TGTGCCAGCAGTTTATTACGCAGCTCGGCTGGGGCCAACGTCCTGACTTTC. The variable domain in full, with the rest retrieved from reference TRBV27 and TRBJ2-6, is EAQVTQNPRYLITVTGKKLTVTCSQNMNHEYMSWYRQDPGLGLRQIYYSMNVEVTDKGDVPEGYKVSRKEKRNFPLILESPSPNQTSLYFCASSLLRSSAGANVLTFGAGSRLTVL.

In this sample, this clonotype turned up a few times. The gene calls are TRBV12-3 or TRBV12-4 and TRBJ2-2; possibly TRBD2 for D (5 bases). V gave up 6 bases and J gave up 5 bases, with 22 bases separating them. CDR3 length equals 17 residues. CDR3 amino acids: CASSPNKLVWSTGELFF. CDR3 nucleotide sequence: TGTGCCAGCAGCCCTAACAAACTAGTTTGGTCGACCGGGGAGCTGTTTTTT.